Listed below are T cell receptor beta chains from one sample, sequenced in a study of blood T cell repertoires in COVID-19. Clones were sequenced by immunoSEQ multiplex PCR, and TCRdb holds only the in-frame ones, with some missing. The sample carries some 240,000 clones, 65% to 85% recorded once. Source material: peripheral blood. These receptors all stem from a woman aged 40 to 49 who had recovered from COVID-19. Both conserved end residues are part of each CDR3. Fields, in order: V gene, D gene, CDR3 protein. The D gene is left open where the match is weak.

TRBV2,TRBD1,CASRDRGGTQYF
TRBV10-3,TRBD1,CATRDRGQETQYF
TRBV19,NA,CASSISRGTGNTIYF
TRBV18,NA,CASSPLPTGELFF
TRBV11-3,TRBD1,CASGGDRANTGELFF
TRBV14,NA,CASSQDWPPRSGYGYTF
TRBV28,TRBD1,CASSRTGLGEKLFF
TRBV5-1,NA,CASSLESPNYGYTF
TRBV4-1,NA,CASSQDSAGYGNTIYF
TRBV2,NA,CASDSTENTEAFF
TRBV5-5,TRBD1,CASSPRDQGAPSGYTF
TRBV12-3/TRBV12-4,NA,CATLAWDRETQYF
TRBV28,TRBD2,CASSRGHPGTSGVNEQFF
TRBV30,TRBD1,CAWNQGDSNQPQHF
TRBV5-1,NA,CASSLGGGSQTQYF
TRBV7-8,NA,CASSSRSRGEQYF
TRBV7-6,TRBD1,CASSYSGTGSNEQFF
TRBV25-1,NA,CASSEWTQSTDTQYF
TRBV28,NA,CASSVREHYEQYF
TRBV7-9,TRBD2,CASSLRTSGASYEQYF
TRBV7-6,NA,CASSSRRGSTDTQYF
TRBV5-6,NA,CASSPGHHNEKLFF
TRBV7-9,NA,CASSLAAGGNYGYTF
TRBV24-1,TRBD1,CATSDPTGTGIAGANVLTF
TRBV4-2,TRBD1,CASSQVTGLVGNYGYTF
TRBV15,TRBD1,CATSRDPVRQGNLVLNNSPLHF
TRBV28,NA,CASSLSSPETQYF
TRBV7-8,NA,CASSLSPGIYEQYF
TRBV5-4,NA,CASSLGQVEQYF
TRBV7-9,NA,CASSTSRASSYNEQFF
TRBV4-2,TRBD2,CASSQSGLAGSTDTQYF
TRBV6-2/TRBV6-3,TRBD1,CASSYLTGNQPQHF
TRBV4-1,NA,CASSQEGIGGHTEAFF
TRBV9,TRBD2,CASSVGSGGAHEQYF
TRBV9,NA,CASSVEDNSDYGYTF
TRBV5-1,TRBD1,CASTDRLVTEAFF
TRBV30,TRBD1,CAWTPPTGTGLGEQYF
TRBV2,NA,CASSELDQETQYF
TRBV9,NA,CASRKTKKDTQYF
TRBV6-5,TRBD1,CASSYLGQTYGYTF
TRBV30,NA,CAAIPVRDGYTF
TRBV4-2,NA,CASSQGELEPAGGYTF
TRBV7-8,TRBD1,CASSSRTGGHTEAFF
TRBV19,NA,CASSPRQSLRGYTF
TRBV6-5,NA,CASSPVRGWYEQYF
TRBV7-3,TRBD2,CASSLIAGGIGEQFF
TRBV6-5,NA,CASTTNEKLFF
TRBV6-6,NA,CASRRNSNTEAFF
TRBV28,NA,CASSLGGSEKLFF
TRBV28,TRBD1,CASRLDRGPNSPLHF
TRBV2,TRBD1,CASRRTGPGNTIYF
TRBV27,TRBD2,CASSSTSGGTDTQYF
TRBV7-9,TRBD1,CASSFRRGQGRNTIYF
TRBV28,NA,CASSKVDGGYSPLHF
TRBV18,TRBD1,CASSEKSGQGTSEQYF
TRBV5-1,NA,CASSLGGNTGELFF
TRBV4-2,NA,CASSQDPGYQPQHF